This T cell receptor beta chain was captured in a study of CD8 T cells in ankylosing spondylitis. Unmatched junction bases numbered 9, after V lost 4 bases and J lost 6 bases. The germline gives CDR1 SGHKS, CDR2 YYEKEE (reference sequence). This CDR3 contains 14 residues. One entry per CDR3 protein, called by TCRdb with MiXCR from the 5' RACE reads. The repertoire holds some 200,000 distinct CDR3 sequences, with 9.5% to 15% as singletons. The gene calls are TRBV5-5 and TRBJ1-2; 7 bases agree with TRBD1. The sequenced sample consisted of blood, either unsorted or a sorted T cell fraction (not recorded which). This receptor was identified in a male donor with ankylosing spondylitis or in good health (not recorded which). This CDR3 is CASSHGQVTHGYTF. The CDR3 region has the DNA TGTGCCAGCAGCCACGGACAGGTAACACATGGCTACACCTTC. The whole variable domain, filled in from reference TRBV5-5 and TRBJ1-2, reads DAGVTQSPTHLIKTRGQQVTLRCSPISGHKSVSWYQQVLGQGPQFIFQYYEKEERGRGNFPDRFSARQFPNYSSELNVNALLLGDSALYLCASSHGQVTHGYTFGSGTRLTVV.